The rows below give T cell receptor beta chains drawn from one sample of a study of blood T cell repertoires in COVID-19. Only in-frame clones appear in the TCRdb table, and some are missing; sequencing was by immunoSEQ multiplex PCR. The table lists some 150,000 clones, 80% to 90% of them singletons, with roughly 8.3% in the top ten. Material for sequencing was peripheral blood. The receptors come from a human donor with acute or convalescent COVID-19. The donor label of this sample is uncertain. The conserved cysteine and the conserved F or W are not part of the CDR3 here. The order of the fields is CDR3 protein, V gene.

CDR3aa: ATSDRWRGADTQY
v_gene: TRBV24-1

CDR3aa: ASSLGRPLGYT
v_gene: TRBV5-6

CDR3aa: ATSDAGENTGELF
v_gene: TRBV24-1

CDR3aa: ASSLGSRDTEAF
v_gene: TRBV7-8

CDR3aa: ASGRDRPNYGYT
v_gene: TRBV5-1

CDR3aa: ASSRMTGDYNSPLH
v_gene: TRBV5-8

CDR3aa: ASSHEGDQPQH
v_gene: TRBV4-1

CDR3aa: ASSSPYLATDYTDTQY
v_gene: TRBV6-2/TRBV6-3

CDR3aa: ASSEAGGASGYT
v_gene: TRBV2

CDR3aa: ASQGTGATYNEQF
v_gene: TRBV18

CDR3aa: ASSIRGNQPQH
v_gene: TRBV19

CDR3aa: ASSPDGGGYT
v_gene: TRBV5-6

CDR3aa: ASSFDRKNEKLF
v_gene: TRBV6-5

CDR3aa: ASTSRDTFRGYT
v_gene: TRBV2

CDR3aa: SVGWGRRDGELF
v_gene: TRBV29-1

CDR3aa: ASSRSWTQY
v_gene: TRBV7-2

CDR3aa: ASSSSSNTGELF
v_gene: TRBV5-1